These 20 T cell receptor beta chains came from one sample sequenced in a study of control samples from healthy donors and cancer patients. Assay used: immunoSEQ multiplex PCR; TCRdb lists only in-frame clones, some missing. The table shows around 20,000 clones, with approximately 85% occurring only once. Sequenced material: PBMCs. These receptors all come from a man between 60 and 70 years old with head and neck cancer.

The J gene is TRBJ1-6, the V gene TRBV13; D is ambiguous. CDR3 length equals 14 residues. V was pared by 0 bases and J by 6 bases, with 6 bases between. Germline-derived CDR1 and CDR2 are PRHDT and FYEKMQ (reference sequence). The CDR3 nucleotides are TGTGCCAGCAGCTTAGGCGAGTTTAATTCACCCCTCCACTTT. This gives the protein CASSLGEFNSPLHF.

As concerns this clone: Within the sample, other DNA sequences also encode this same CDR3. V is TRBV6-4 and J is TRBJ1-5; 8 bases match TRBD1. CDR1 MRHNA and CDR2 SNTAGT come from the germline V gene. This CDR3 comprises 14 residues. Trimming removed 5 bases from V and 6 bases from J; junction bases left unmatched: 6. CDR3 loop: CASSPTGVGQPQHF. In DNA form, the CDR3 reads TGTGCCAGCAGTCCGACAGGGGTGGGTCAGCCCCAGCATTTT.

The chain is built from TRBV7-9 and TRBJ2-3; D possibly uses TRBD1 or TRBD2 (6 bases each). V lost 1 base and J 3 bases, leaving 8 bases between the germline ends. The CDR3 sequence is 14 residues long. Germline CDR1 is SEHNR and CDR2 is FQNEAQ (reference sequence). The CDR3 region is CASSLGGATDTQYF. The DNA for the CDR3 is TGTGCCAGCAGCTTAGGGGGGGCAACAGATACGCAGTATTTT.

The chain carries TRBV7-9 and TRBJ2-5; D possibly uses TRBD1 or TRBD2 (5 bases each). The germline gives CDR1 SEHNR, CDR2 FQNEAQ (reference sequence). V was clipped by 0 bases and J by 5 bases, with 16 bases between them. The CDR3 sequence is 16 residues long. CDR3 in DNA: TGTGCCAGCAGCTTAGCCCCCTCGGGGCGGGTTGAGACCCAGTACTTC. Protein product: CASSLAPSGRVETQYF.

The V call is TRBV19, the J call TRBJ1-3; D is unresolved. The CDR3 loop spans 13 amino acids. CDR1 and CDR2 from the germline V gene are LNHDA and SQIVND (reference sequence). V was cut by 5 bases and J by 4 bases, with 9 bases left in between. CDR3 protein: CASSPTRGNTIYF. The CDR3 DNA reads TGTGCCAGTAGTCCGACGCGGGGAAACACCATATATTTT.

The V call is TRBV19, the J call TRBJ2-5; D not resolved. The germline CDR1 and CDR2 sequences are LNHDA and SQIVND (reference sequence). Between the trimmed V and J ends, which lost 3 bases and 5 bases, there was a span of 7 bases. CDR3 length equals 12 residues. CDR3 region: CASSMAHETQYF. DNA of the CDR3: TGTGCCAGTAGTATGGCGCACGAGACCCAGTACTTC. The entire variable domain, with the rest obtained from reference TRBV19 and TRBJ2-5, is as follows: DGGITQSPKYLFRKEGQNVTLSCEQNLNHDAMYWYRQDPGQGLRLIYYSQIVNDFQKGDIAEGYSVSREKKESFPLTVTSAQKNPTAFYLCASSMAHETQYFGPGTRLLVL.

V is TRBV3-1 (or the pseudogene TRBV3-2) and J is TRBJ2-2; TRBD1 aligns across 7 bases. The CDR3 is 13 amino acids. The germline V gene encodes CDR1 LGHDT and CDR2 YNNKEL (reference sequence). The ends lost 4 bases at V and 7 bases at J; junction bases unmatched: 3. CDR3 DNA sequence: TGTGCCAGCAGCCCGCGACAGGGCGGGGAGCTGTTTTTT. It encodes CASSPRQGGELFF.

V is TRBV19 and J is TRBJ1-1, with D unclear. CDR3 length: 13 residues. Trimming took 5 bases from V and 2 from J, leaving 9 bases between them. Per germline, CDR1 LNHDA and CDR2 SQIVND (reference sequence). CDR3 in amino acids: CASSVGSNTEAFF. The DNA of the CDR3 is TGTGCCAGTAGTGTAGGATCCAACACTGAAGCTTTCTTT.

The chain is built from TRBV9 and TRBJ1-1; D might be TRBD1 (6 bases). The CDR3 loop spans 14 amino acids. Germline V gene sequence: CDR1 SGDLS, CDR2 YYNGEE. The V end was cut by 4 bases, the J end by 1 base, with 11 bases between. The CDR3 region is CASSLMDRNTEAFF. In nucleotides, the CDR3 is TGTGCCAGCAGCCTCATGGACAGGAACACTGAAGCTTTCTTT.

Here the CDR3 DNA reads TGTGCCAGCAGCCAAGAGGGCAGCGTATTTGGCTACACCTTC. Translated, it gives CASSQEGSVFGYTF. The V call is TRBV3-1 (or the pseudogene TRBV3-2), the J call TRBJ1-2; D is ambiguous. V was pared by 0 bases and J by 7 bases, with 12 bases between. This CDR3 is built from 14 residues. In germline, CDR1 is LGHDT, CDR2 YNNKEL (reference sequence).

This clone has a handful of counts. The chain carries TRBV11-2 and TRBJ2-1, with TRBD2 as a possible D gene (6 bases). V was clipped by 0 bases and J by 8 bases, with 8 bases between them. There are 13 residues in the CDR3. Germline CDR1 and CDR2: SGHAT and FQNNGV. CDR3 DNA: TGTGCCAGCAGCTTAGATCGGGAGTATGAGCAGTTCTTC. Translation: CASSLDREYEQFF.

The genes are TRBV6-5 and TRBJ2-7; D call uncertain. CDR1 is MNHEY, CDR2 SVGAGI, per germline. The CDR3 totals 14 residues. V was cut by 0 bases and J by 5 bases, with 11 bases left in between. DNA of the CDR3: TGTGCCAGCAGTTACTCTCTCCTCCCCCACGAGCAGTACTTC. Its translation: CASSYSLLPHEQYF.

This chain uses TRBV29-1 with TRBJ2-1; TRBD2 matches 8 bases. Germline trimming cut 3 bases from V and 2 bases from J; bases unmatched to any gene: 3. In germline, CDR1 is SQVTM, CDR2 ANQGSEA. The CDR3 has 14 residues. CDR3 loop: CSVDSGGPYNEQFF. In DNA form, the CDR3 reads TGCAGCGTTGACTCGGGAGGGCCCTACAATGAGCAGTTCTTC.

The gene calls are TRBV30 and TRBJ2-1; 8 bases agree with TRBD1. Per germline, CDR1 GTSNPN and CDR2 SVGIG (reference sequence). Trimming took 5 bases from V and 7 from J; bases not matched to a gene: 4. The CDR3 runs 12 residues. DNA of the CDR3: TGTGCCTGGGCCCGGACAGGGAATGAGCAGTTCTTC. Protein product: CAWARTGNEQFF.

This chain joins TRBV20-1 and TRBJ2-3, with D possibly TRBD1 on 6 matching bases. The CDR3 is made up of 10 amino acids. Germline lookup yields CDR1 DFQATT and CDR2 SNEGSKA (reference sequence). V lost 1 base to trimming and J lost 13 bases, with 9 bases between them. The CDR3: CSARVNREYF. The CDR3 nucleotides read TGCAGTGCTAGAGTTAACAGGGAGTATTTT.

Notes on this clone: The same CDR3 is also encoded by other DNA sequences in this sample. The genes are TRBV5-6 and TRBJ2-5; D unresolved. The CDR3 is 13 residues long. CDR1 and CDR2 (germline): SGHDT, YYEEEE. Trimming stripped 1 base from V and 4 bases from J, with 8 bases between. The CDR3 spells CASSLTGPETQYF. CDR3 nucleotides: TGTGCCAGCAGCTTGACGGGCCCAGAGACCCAGTACTTC.

This clone was recorded once. The chain is built from TRBV2 and TRBJ1-5, with 7 bases that match TRBD1. Trimming at V came to 7 bases and at J to 5 bases, leaving 8 bases not matched to a gene. The CDR3 contains 14 residues. Germline CDR1 SNHLY, CDR2 FYNNEI. CDR3 in amino acids: CASTMGQPYQPQHF. DNA for the CDR3: TGTGCCAGCACCATGGGACAGCCCTATCAGCCCCAGCATTTT.

This sequence joins TRBV5-6 and TRBJ2-1; TRBD2 matches at 7 bases. The CDR3 is 16 residues long. Germline V CDR1 and CDR2: SGHDT, YYEEEE. Losses at the gene ends were 5 bases for V and 3 bases for J; bases not matched to a gene: 11. The DNA of the CDR3 is TGTGCCAGCAGTATCCCCGGGACTACCTACTACAATGAGCAGTTCTTC. Protein: CASSIPGTTYYNEQFF.

A few counts support this clone. The chain combines TRBV7-2 with TRBJ1-2; 10 nucleotides agree with TRBD1. CDR1 is SGHTA and CDR2 is FQGNSA in the germline V gene. J gave up 4 bases and V 2 bases, and 7 bases lay outside the gene matches. The CDR3 runs to 16 residues. CDR3 nucleotides: TGTGCCAGCAGCTTAAATCGGGACAGGGGATCCTATGGCTACACCTTC. Protein sequence: CASSLNRDRGSYGYTF. Based on the CDR3 plus reference TRBV7-2 and TRBJ1-2, the full variable domain is GAGVSQSPSNKVTEKGKDVELRCDPISGHTALYWYRQSLGQGLEFLIYFQGNSAPDKSGLPSDRFSAERTGGSVSTLTIQRTQQEDSAVYLCASSLNRDRGSYGYTFGSGTRLTVV.

DNA for the CDR3: TGTGCCAGCAGCGAACGCTATGAGCAGTTCTTC. Its translation: CASSERYEQFF. J is TRBJ2-1 and V is TRBV11-2; no firm D call. This CDR3 has 11 amino acids. Germline CDR1 reads SGHAT; CDR2 reads FQNNGV. The V end was cut by 5 bases, the J end by 8 bases, with 7 bases between. The full variable domain, with the rest looked up from reference TRBV11-2 and TRBJ2-1, is EAGVAQSPRYKIIEKRQSVAFWCNPISGHATLYWYQQILGQGPKLLIQFQNNGVVDDSQLPKDRFSAERLKGVDSTLKIQPAKLEDSAVYLCASSERYEQFFGPGTRLTVL.